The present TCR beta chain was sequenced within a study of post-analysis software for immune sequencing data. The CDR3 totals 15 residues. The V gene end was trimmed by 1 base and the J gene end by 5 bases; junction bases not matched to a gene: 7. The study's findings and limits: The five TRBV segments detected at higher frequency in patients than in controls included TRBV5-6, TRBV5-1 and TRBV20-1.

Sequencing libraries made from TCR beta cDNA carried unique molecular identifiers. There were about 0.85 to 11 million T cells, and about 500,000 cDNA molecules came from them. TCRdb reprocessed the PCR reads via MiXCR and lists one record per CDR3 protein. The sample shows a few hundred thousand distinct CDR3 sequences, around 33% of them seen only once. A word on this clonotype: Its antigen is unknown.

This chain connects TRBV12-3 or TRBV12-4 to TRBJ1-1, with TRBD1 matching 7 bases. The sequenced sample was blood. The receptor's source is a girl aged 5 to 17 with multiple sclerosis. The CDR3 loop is CASSLGQGRVTEAFF. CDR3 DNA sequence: TGTGCCAGCAGTTTAGGACAGGGCCGAGTAACTGAAGCTTTCTTT.